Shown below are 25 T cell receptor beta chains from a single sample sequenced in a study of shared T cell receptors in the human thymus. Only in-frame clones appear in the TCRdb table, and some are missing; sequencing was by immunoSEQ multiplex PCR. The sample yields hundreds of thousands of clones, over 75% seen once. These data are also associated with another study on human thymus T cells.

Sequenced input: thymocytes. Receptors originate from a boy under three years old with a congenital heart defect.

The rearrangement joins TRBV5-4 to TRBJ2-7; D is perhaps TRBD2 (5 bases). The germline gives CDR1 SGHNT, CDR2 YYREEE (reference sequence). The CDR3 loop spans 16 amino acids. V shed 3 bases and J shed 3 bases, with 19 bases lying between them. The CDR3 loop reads CASSWTSTEGSYEQYF. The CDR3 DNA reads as TGTGCCAGCAGCTGGACGTCAACAGAAGGGAGCTACGAGCAGTACTTC.

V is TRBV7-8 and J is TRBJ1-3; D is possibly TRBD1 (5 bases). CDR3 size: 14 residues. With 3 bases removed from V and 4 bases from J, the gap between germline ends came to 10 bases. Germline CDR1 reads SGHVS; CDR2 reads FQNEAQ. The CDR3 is CASSLEGRGNTIYF. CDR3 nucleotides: TGTGCCAGCAGCTTGGAGGGACGCGGAAACACCATATATTTT.

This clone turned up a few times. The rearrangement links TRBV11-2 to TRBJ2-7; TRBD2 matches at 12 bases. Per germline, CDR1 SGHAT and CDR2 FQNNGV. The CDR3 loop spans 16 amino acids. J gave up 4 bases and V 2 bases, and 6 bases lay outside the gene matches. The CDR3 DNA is TGTGCCAGCAGCTTACTTCTAGCGGGGGGGGTATACGAGCAGTACTTC. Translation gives CASSLLLAGGVYEQYF.

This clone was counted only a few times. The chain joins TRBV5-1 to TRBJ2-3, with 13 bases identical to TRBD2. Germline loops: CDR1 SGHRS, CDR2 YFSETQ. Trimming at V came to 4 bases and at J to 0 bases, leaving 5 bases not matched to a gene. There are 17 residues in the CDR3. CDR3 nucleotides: TGCGCCAGCAGCGCGGGGACTAGCGGGAAAAGCACAGATACGCAGTATTTT. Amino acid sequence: CASSAGTSGKSTDTQYF.

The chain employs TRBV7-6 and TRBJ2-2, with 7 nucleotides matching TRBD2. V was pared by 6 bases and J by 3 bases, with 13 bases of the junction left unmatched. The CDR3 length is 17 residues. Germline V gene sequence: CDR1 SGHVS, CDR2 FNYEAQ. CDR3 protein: CASRGGVAPRDTGELFF. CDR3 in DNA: TGTGCCAGCAGGGGGGGGGTGGCCCCACGGGACACCGGGGAGCTGTTTTTT.

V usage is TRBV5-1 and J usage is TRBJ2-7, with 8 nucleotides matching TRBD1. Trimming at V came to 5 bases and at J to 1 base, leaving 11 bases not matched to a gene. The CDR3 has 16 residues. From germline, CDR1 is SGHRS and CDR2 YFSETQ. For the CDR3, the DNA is TGCGCCAGCAGTTCAGAGCCCCGGACAGGGTCCTACGAGCAGTACTTC. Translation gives CASSSEPRTGSYEQYF. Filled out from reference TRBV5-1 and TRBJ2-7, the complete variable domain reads KAGVTQTPRYLIKTRGQQVTLSCSPISGHRSVSWYQQTPGQGLQFLFEYFSETQRNKGNFPGRFSGRQFSNSRSEMNVSTLELGDSALYLCASSSEPRTGSYEQYFGPGTRLTVT.

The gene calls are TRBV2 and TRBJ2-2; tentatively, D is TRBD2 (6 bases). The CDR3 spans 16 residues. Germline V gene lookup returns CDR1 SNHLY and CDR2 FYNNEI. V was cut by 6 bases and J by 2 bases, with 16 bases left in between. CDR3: CASRKAGRDNTGELFF. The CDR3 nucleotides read TGTGCCAGCAGGAAGGCCGGGCGGGACAACACCGGGGAGCTGTTTTTT. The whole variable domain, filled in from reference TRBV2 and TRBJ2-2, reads EPEVTQTPSHQVTQMGQEVILRCVPISNHLYFYWYRQILGQKVEFLVSFYNNEISEKSEIFDDQFSVERPDGSNFTLKIRSTKLEDSAMYFCASRKAGRDNTGELFFGEGSRLTVL.

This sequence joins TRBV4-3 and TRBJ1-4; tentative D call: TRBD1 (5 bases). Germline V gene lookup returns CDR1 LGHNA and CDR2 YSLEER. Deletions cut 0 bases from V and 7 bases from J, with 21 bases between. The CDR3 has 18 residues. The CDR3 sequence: CASSQEVGWGVHPEKLFF. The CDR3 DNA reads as TGCGCCAGCAGCCAAGAAGTGGGCTGGGGGGTTCACCCTGAAAAACTGTTTTTT.

CDR3 protein: CASSYLPIPGGVRTYEQYF. For the CDR3, the DNA is TGCGCCAGCAGCTATCTGCCAATACCCGGGGGGGTACGAACCTACGAGCAGTACTTC. The gene calls are TRBV4-1 and TRBJ2-7; 8 bases agree with TRBD2. Trimming took 5 bases from V and 2 from J; bases not matched to a gene: 20. Germline V lookup: CDR1 MGHRA, CDR2 YSYEKL. CDR3 size: 19 residues.

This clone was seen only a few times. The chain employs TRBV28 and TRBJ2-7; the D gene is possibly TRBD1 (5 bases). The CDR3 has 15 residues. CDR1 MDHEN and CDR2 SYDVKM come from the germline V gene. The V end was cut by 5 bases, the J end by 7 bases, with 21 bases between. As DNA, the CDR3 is TGTGCCAGCAGTCGAGGACACCCCCCAACGAGGGAGCAGTACTTC. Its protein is CASSRGHPPTREQYF. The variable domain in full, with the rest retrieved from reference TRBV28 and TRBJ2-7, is DVKVTQSSRYLVKRTGEKVFLECVQDMDHENMFWYRQDPGLGLRLIYFSYDVKMKEKGDIPEGYSVSREKKERFSLILESASTNQTSMYLCASSRGHPPTREQYFGPGTRLTVT.

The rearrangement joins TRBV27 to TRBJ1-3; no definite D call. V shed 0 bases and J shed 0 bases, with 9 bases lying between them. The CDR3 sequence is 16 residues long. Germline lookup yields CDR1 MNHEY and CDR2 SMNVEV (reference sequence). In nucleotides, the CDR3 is TGTGCCAGCAGTTTATCGTACACCAACTCTGGAAACACCATATATTTT. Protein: CASSLSYTNSGNTIYF.

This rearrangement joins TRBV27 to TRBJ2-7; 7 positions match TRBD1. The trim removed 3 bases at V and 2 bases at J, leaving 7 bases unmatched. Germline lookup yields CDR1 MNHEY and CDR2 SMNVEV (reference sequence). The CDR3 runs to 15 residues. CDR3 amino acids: CASSFRGTVAYEQYF. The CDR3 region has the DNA TGTGCCAGCAGTTTTAGGGGGACAGTGGCCTACGAGCAGTACTTC.

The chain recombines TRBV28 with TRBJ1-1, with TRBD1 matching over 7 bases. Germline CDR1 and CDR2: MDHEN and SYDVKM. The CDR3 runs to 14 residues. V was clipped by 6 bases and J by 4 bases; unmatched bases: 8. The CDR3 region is CASRGRGLGTEAFF. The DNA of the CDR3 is TGTGCCAGCAGGGGAAGGGGGCTGGGCACTGAAGCTTTCTTT.

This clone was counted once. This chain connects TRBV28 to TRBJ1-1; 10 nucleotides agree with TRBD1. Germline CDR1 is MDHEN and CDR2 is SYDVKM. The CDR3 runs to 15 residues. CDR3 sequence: CATTGTGAMNTEAFF. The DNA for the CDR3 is TGTGCTACGACCGGGACAGGGGCCATGAACACTGAAGCTTTCTTT.

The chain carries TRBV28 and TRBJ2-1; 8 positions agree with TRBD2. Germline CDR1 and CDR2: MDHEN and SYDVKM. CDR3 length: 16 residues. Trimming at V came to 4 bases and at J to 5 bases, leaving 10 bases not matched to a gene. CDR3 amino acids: CASSSEAGEPHNEQFF. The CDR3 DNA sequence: TGTGCCAGCAGTTCTGAAGCGGGGGAACCTCACAATGAGCAGTTCTTC.

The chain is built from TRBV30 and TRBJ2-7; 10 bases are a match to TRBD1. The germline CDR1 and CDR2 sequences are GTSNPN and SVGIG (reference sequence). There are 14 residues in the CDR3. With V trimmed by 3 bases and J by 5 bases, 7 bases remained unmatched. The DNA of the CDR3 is TGTGCCTGGAGGACGGACAGGGGGGACCACGAGCAGTACTTC. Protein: CAWRTDRGDHEQYF. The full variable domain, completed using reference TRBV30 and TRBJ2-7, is SQTIHQWPATLVQPVGSPLSLECTVEGTSNPNLYWYRQAAGRGLQLLFYSVGIGQISSEVPQNLSASRPQDRQFILSSKKLLLSDSGFYLCAWRTDRGDHEQYFGPGTRLTVT.

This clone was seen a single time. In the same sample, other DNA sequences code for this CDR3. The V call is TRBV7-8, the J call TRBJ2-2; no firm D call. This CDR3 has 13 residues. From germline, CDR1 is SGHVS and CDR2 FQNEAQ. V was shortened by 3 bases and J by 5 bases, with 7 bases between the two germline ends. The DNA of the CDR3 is TGTGCCAGCAGCTTCCGCGGAACCGGGGAGCTGTTTTTT. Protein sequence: CASSFRGTGELFF.

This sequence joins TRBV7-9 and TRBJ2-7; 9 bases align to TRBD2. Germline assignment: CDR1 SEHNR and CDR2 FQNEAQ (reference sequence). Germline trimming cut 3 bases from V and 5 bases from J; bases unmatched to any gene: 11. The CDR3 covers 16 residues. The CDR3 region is CASSFTLSGSLNEQYF. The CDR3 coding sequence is TGTGCCAGCAGCTTCACTCTTAGCGGGAGCTTAAACGAGCAGTACTTC.

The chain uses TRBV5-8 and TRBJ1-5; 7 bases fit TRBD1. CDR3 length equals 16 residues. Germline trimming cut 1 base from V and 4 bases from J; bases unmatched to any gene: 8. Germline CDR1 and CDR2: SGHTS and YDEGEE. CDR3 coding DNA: TGTGCCAGCAGCTTGTTCTTTGGACAGGCTAATCAGCCCCAGCATTTT. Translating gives CASSLFFGQANQPQHF.

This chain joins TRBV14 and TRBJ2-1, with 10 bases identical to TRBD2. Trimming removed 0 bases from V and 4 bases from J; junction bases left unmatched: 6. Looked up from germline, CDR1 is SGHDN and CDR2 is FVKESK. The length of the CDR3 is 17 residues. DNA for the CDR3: TGTGCCAGCAGCCAAGATCCTAGCGGGAGTTTTTACAATGAGCAGTTCTTC. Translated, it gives CASSQDPSGSFYNEQFF.

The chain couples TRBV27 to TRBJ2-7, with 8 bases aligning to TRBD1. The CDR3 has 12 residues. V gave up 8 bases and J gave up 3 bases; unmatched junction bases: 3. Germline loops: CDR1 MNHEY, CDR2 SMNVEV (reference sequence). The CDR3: CASRDRFYEQYF. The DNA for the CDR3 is TGTGCCAGCCGGGACAGGTTCTACGAGCAGTACTTC.

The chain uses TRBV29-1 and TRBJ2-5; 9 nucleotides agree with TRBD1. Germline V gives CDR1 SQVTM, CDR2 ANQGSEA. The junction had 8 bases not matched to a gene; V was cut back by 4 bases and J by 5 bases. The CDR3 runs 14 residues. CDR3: CSVGDRGVWETQYF. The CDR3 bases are TGCAGCGTTGGCGACAGGGGGGTTTGGGAGACCCAGTACTTC.

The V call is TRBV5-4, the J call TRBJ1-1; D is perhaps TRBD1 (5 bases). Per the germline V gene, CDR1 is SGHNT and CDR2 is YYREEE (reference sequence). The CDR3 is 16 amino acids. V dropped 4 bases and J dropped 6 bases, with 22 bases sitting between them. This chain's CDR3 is CASSHDLSLQVSEAFF. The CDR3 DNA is TGTGCCAGCAGCCATGACCTCTCCTTACAGGTCTCTGAAGCTTTCTTT.

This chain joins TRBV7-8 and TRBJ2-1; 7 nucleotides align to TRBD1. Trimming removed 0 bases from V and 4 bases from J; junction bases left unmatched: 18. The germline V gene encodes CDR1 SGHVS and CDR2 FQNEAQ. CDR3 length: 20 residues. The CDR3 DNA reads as TGTGCCAGCAGCTTAGCCCCGTTAGGGGGCGATCCTTCCGCTTACAATGAGCAGTTCTTC. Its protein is CASSLAPLGGDPSAYNEQFF.

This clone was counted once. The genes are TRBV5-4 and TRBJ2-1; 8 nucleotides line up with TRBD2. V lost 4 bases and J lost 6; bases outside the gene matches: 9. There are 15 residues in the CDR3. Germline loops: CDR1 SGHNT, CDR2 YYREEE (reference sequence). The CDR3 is CASSLRGELPNEQFF. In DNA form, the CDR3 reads TGTGCCAGCAGCCTGCGGGGGGAGTTACCCAATGAGCAGTTCTTC.